This passage covers 24 T cell receptor beta chains from one sample sequenced in a study of blood T cells in healthy people across ages (dated by TCRdb to 2014 to 2015). Libraries came from 5' RACE. For sequencing, an Illumina HiSeq 2500 was employed. A second PCR of about 6 to 12 cycles was run with a J-beta primer mix and a sample-barcoded 5' primer. Starting from the raw public reads, TCRdb applied fastp trimming at Q25, assembled clones with MiXCR and retained in-frame beta chains. Each entry is one CDR3 protein sequence, shown with its most common DNA and genes. This sample gives hundreds of thousands of distinct CDR3 sequences in total; over 45% of them show up just once. The top ten constitute approximately 20% of the sample. Sequencing was performed on blood. The receptor set was obtained from a man aged 25 to 40 in good health.

There are a few counts of this clonotype. The chain links TRBV12-3 or TRBV12-4 to TRBJ2-7; 7 nucleotides line up with TRBD1. V was clipped by 2 bases and J by 3 bases; unmatched bases: 7. The CDR3 consists of 15 residues. The DNA for the CDR3 is TGTGCCAGCAGTTTACAGGGGGAGTACTACTACGAGCAGTACTTC. Encoded protein: CASSLQGEYYYEQYF.

This sequence joins TRBV7-3 and TRBJ2-6; perhaps TRBD2 as D (6 bases). V lost 2 bases to trimming and J lost 8 bases, with 16 bases between them. The CDR3 is 16 residues long. In germline, CDR1 is SGHTA, CDR2 FQGTGA. CDR3 in DNA: TGTGCCAGCAGCTTAGCCCCCGGACTACCCACCAACGTCCTGACTTTC. Protein: CASSLAPGLPTNVLTF.

This chain joins TRBV20-1 and TRBJ2-7; D is perhaps TRBD2 (7 bases). This CDR3 has 14 amino acids. CDR1 and CDR2 (germline): DFQATT, SNEGSKA (reference sequence). V was trimmed by 6 bases and J by 5 bases, leaving 20 bases between them. CDR3 bases: TGCAGTGCACGAAGGGGGGAGGGCCGCAACGAGCAGTACTTC. It yields the protein CSARRGEGRNEQYF.

This sequence joins TRBV20-1 and TRBJ2-3; D remains ambiguous. This CDR3 is 13 amino acids long. V lost 0 bases and J lost 4, with 8 bases in between. The V gene's germline CDR1 is DFQATT and CDR2 SNEGSKA (reference sequence). The CDR3 loop is CSARDPRPDTQYF. The CDR3 DNA is TGCAGTGCTAGAGATCCCCGCCCAGATACGCAGTATTTT.

The rearrangement joins TRBV5-1 to TRBJ2-7; TRBD2 aligns across 13 bases. Germline V gives CDR1 SGHRS, CDR2 YFSETQ. The CDR3 sequence is 18 residues long. The V and J ends lost 4 bases and 3 bases, in that order; junction bases with no gene match: 13. This chain's CDR3 is CASSTRPGLAGRNYEQYF. The CDR3 DNA follows: TGCGCCAGCAGCACCCGACCGGGACTAGCGGGGCGAAACTACGAGCAGTACTTC.

Notes on this clonotype: One end of the junction does not line up with germline, which may come from a read error. V gene TRBV7-7 combines with J gene TRBJ2-1, with 7 nucleotides matching TRBD2. The CDR3 has 15 amino acids. Germline lookup yields CDR1 SSHAT and CDR2 FNYEAQ (reference sequence). CDR3 sequence: CASSLVRTSYNEQFF. CDR3 coding DNA: TGTGCTAGCAGCTTAGTAAGGACTAGCTACAATGAGCAGTTCTTC.

On this clonotype: One junction end does not reproduce the germline sequence, and a read error may be involved. V is TRBV29-1 and J is TRBJ2-3; no clear D gene. CDR1 is SQVTM, CDR2 ANQGSEA, per germline. The CDR3 length is 13 residues. The CDR3 sequence: CSAEADPTYTQYF. CDR3 nucleotide sequence: TGCAGCGCCGAGGCAGACCCCACATATACGCAGTATTTT.

This clonotype appeared a few times. The rearrangement uses TRBV2 and TRBJ1-1; 10 bases agree with TRBD1. Germline V gene lookup returns CDR1 SNHLY and CDR2 FYNNEI. The J segment lost 4 bases and the V segment lost 6 bases, leaving 5 bases of the junction unmatched. This CDR3 is built from 14 residues. CDR3 loop: CASSQRTGGTEAFF. CDR3 sequence (DNA): TGTGCCAGCAGCCAAAGGACAGGGGGCACTGAAGCTTTCTTT.

The chain uses TRBV20-1 and TRBJ1-2; tentative D call: TRBD1 (6 bases). V was trimmed by 3 bases and J by 4 bases, leaving 18 bases between them. The germline CDR1 and CDR2 sequences are DFQATT and SNEGSKA (reference sequence). The CDR3 is 15 amino acids. CDR3 bases: TGCAGTGCTAGGAAACAGGGAGGGGGGGTCTATGGCTACACCTTC. Translated: CSARKQGGGVYGYTF.

The table lists this clonotype with a few counts. This chain joins TRBV29-1 and TRBJ2-7, with D hard to call. Germline loops: CDR1 SQVTM, CDR2 ANQGSEA. The length of the CDR3 is 10 residues. The V end lost 0 bases, the J end lost 10 bases, and 7 bases lay between the germline ends. The CDR3 protein is CSVEDLSQYF. Here the CDR3 DNA reads TGCAGCGTTGAAGATCTGAGCCAGTACTTC.

This clonotype came up a few times. This chain links TRBV20-1 with TRBJ2-7; 10 bases fit TRBD1. The CDR3 has 13 amino acids. Unmatched junction bases numbered 2, after V lost 3 bases and J lost 3 bases. Germline loops: CDR1 DFQATT, CDR2 SNEGSKA (reference sequence). CDR3 in DNA: TGCAGTGCTAGGGGGACAGGGGACTACGAGCAGTACTTC. Encoded protein: CSARGTGDYEQYF.

This clonotype was recorded only once. V is TRBV14 and J is TRBJ1-2; 7 bases fit TRBD1. V lost 4 bases, J lost 8 bases, and 7 bases stayed unmatched. Germline V CDR1 and CDR2: SGHDN, FVKESK. This CDR3 is 13 amino acids long. Here the CDR3 reads CASSPRDSRGYTF. CDR3 DNA sequence: TGTGCCAGCAGCCCAAGGGACAGTCGGGGCTACACCTTC.

This clonotype has just a few counts. The V and J genes are TRBV6-4 and TRBJ2-5; D remains ambiguous. This CDR3 contains 15 residues. V dropped 10 bases and J dropped 3 bases, with 21 bases sitting between them. CDR1 is MRHNA, CDR2 SNTAGT, per germline. The CDR3 protein is CANPSQDGKEETQYF. DNA for the CDR3: TGTGCCAACCCATCGCAGGATGGAAAGGAAGAGACCCAGTACTTC.

V and J are TRBV15 and TRBJ2-7; no definite D call. The J call may be faulty, since TRBJ2-5 better matches the DNA end. Germline V gene sequence: CDR1 LNHNV, CDR2 YYDKDF (reference sequence). CDR3 size: 14 residues. The CDR3 is CATSRDGVVETQYF. The CDR3 bases are TGTGCCACCAGCAGAGATGGGGTGGTAGAGACCCAGTACTTC.

This clonotype was seen just once. This chain joins TRBV29-1 and TRBJ2-4, with no clear D. Per germline, CDR1 SQVTM and CDR2 ANQGSEA. V shed 4 bases and J shed 0 bases, with 10 bases lying between them. The CDR3 sequence is 14 residues long. CDR3 nucleotide sequence: TGCAGCGTTGGGCACCAACTAGCCAAAAACATTCAGTACTTC. It is translated as CSVGHQLAKNIQYF.

The chain recombines TRBV6-1 with TRBJ2-7, with D possibly matching TRBD1 (5 bases). V lost 11 bases to trimming and J lost 1 base, with 12 bases between them. Germline V gene sequence: CDR1 MNHNS, CDR2 SASEGT. The CDR3 is 12 residues long. The CDR3 loop is CALYDSSYEQYF. The CDR3 DNA sequence: TGTGCCCTTTACGACAGTTCCTACGAGCAGTACTTC.

The rearrangement links TRBV7-3 to TRBJ2-2, with 8 bases identical to TRBD1. V gave up 4 bases and J gave up 0 bases; unmatched junction bases: 4. CDR1 and CDR2 (germline): SGHTA, FQGTGA. CDR3 length: 16 residues. CDR3 in amino acids: CASSSRQGTNTGELFF. The CDR3 DNA reads TGTGCCAGCAGCTCCCGACAGGGGACGAACACCGGGGAGCTGTTTTTT.

Turning to this clonotype: Relative to the germline gene, one junction end is altered; a read error may explain this. The chain couples TRBV5-1 to TRBJ1-2; D gene unclear. This CDR3 has 14 residues. CDR1 SGHRS and CDR2 YFSETQ come from the germline V gene. CDR3 region: CASSLADPNYGYIF. CDR3 in DNA: TGCGCCAGCAGCTTGGCCGATCCTAACTATGGCTACATCTTC.

This clonotype was found many times. The genes are TRBV25-1 and TRBJ2-3, with TRBD2 identical over 9 bases. Germline lookup yields CDR1 MGHDK and CDR2 SYGVNS. The CDR3 has 15 residues. J lost 6 bases, V lost 1 base, and 5 bases had no gene match. CDR3 coding DNA: TGTGCCAGCAGTGAATTAGCGGGAGCAGGGGATACGCAGTATTTT. This gives the protein CASSELAGAGDTQYF.

The DNA for the CDR3 is TGCAGTGCTAGATCCCCAACGCGGGGGGGCTCAGATACGCAGTATTTT. Translating it yields CSARSPTRGGSDTQYF. The J gene is TRBJ2-3, the V gene TRBV20-1; 9 bases match TRBD2. The germline CDR1 and CDR2 sequences are DFQATT and SNEGSKA (reference sequence). The J segment lost 4 bases and the V segment lost 2 bases, leaving 10 bases of the junction unmatched. There are 16 residues in the CDR3.

The genes are TRBV7-2 and TRBJ2-4, with 10 bases fitting TRBD1. Germline lookup yields CDR1 SGHTA and CDR2 FQGNSA. The CDR3 loop spans 14 amino acids. Losses at the gene ends were 1 base for V and 13 bases for J; bases not matched to a gene: 7. The CDR3 sequence is CASSLGGQGWEQYF. The CDR3 nucleotides read TGTGCCAGCAGCTTAGGGGGACAGGGGTGGGAGCAGTACTTC.

The J gene is TRBJ2-1, the V gene TRBV28; 7 nucleotides line up with TRBD2. With V trimmed by 6 bases and J by 6 bases, 11 bases remained unmatched. Germline CDR1 and CDR2: MDHEN and SYDVKM. This CDR3 region has 15 residues. The CDR3, as DNA: TGTGCCAGCAGCAGCCGTCGCGGGAGCTTCAATGAGCAGTTCTTC. Translation: CASSSRRGSFNEQFF.

The chain uses TRBV28 and TRBJ2-5, with 12 bases aligning to TRBD2. The CDR3 spans 15 residues. J gave up 4 bases and V 3 bases, and 3 bases lay outside the gene matches. The V gene's germline CDR1 is MDHEN and CDR2 SYDVKM. The CDR3 nucleotides are TGTGCCAGCAGTTTGAGACTAGCGGGAGTAGAGACCCAGTACTTC. Amino acid sequence: CASSLRLAGVETQYF.

In its sample, this clonotype was seen a few times. The chain joins TRBV25-1 to TRBJ1-5, with no clear D. V dropped 2 bases and J dropped 5 bases, with 7 bases sitting between them. CDR1 and CDR2 (germline): MGHDK, SYGVNS. The CDR3 has 13 residues. CDR3 bases: TGTGCCAGCAGTGAAGCGGGATATCAGCCCCAGCATTTT. Its protein is CASSEAGYQPQHF. Full variable domain (missing parts from reference TRBV25-1 and TRBJ1-5): EADIYQTPRYLVIGTGKKITLECSQTMGHDKMYWYQQDPGMELHLIHYSYGVNSTEKGDLSSESTVSRIRTEHFPLTLESARPSHTSQYLCASSEAGYQPQHFGDGTRLSIL.